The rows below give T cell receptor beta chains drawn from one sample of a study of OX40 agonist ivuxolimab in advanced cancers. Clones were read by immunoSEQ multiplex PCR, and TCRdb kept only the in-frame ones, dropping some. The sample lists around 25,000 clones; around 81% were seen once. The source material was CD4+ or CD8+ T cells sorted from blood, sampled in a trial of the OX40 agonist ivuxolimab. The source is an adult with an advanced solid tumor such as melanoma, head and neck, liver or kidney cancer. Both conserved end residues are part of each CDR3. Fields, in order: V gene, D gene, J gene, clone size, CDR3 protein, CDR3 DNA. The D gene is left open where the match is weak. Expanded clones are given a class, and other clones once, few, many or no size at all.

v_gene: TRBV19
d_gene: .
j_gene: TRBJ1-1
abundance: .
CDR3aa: CASSIAMNTEAFF
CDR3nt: TGTGCCAGTAGTATAGCTATGAACACTGAAGCTTTCTTT

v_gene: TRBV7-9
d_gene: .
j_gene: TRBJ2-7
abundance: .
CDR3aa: CASSLISRPEQYF
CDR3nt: TGTGCCAGCAGCTTAATCTCCCGTCCCGAGCAGTACTTC

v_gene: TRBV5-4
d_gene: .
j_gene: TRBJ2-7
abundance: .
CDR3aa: CASSLATVHEQYF
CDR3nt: TGTGCCAGCTCCCTTGCGACGGTCCACGAGCAGTACTTC

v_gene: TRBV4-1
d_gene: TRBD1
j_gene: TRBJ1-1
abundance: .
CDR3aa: CASSQETGLDTEAFF
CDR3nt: TGCGCCAGCAGCCAGGAGACAGGGCTTGACACTGAAGCTTTCTTT

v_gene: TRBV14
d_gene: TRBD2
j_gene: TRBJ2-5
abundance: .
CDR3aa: CASSQLGTSGMVRETQYF
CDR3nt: TGTGCCAGCAGCCAGCTTGGGACTAGCGGGATGGTCCGGGAGACCCAGTACTTC

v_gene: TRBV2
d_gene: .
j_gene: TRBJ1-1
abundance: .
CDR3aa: CASRLGSLNTEAFF
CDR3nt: TGTGCCAGCAGGTTGGGCAGCCTGAACACTGAAGCTTTCTTT

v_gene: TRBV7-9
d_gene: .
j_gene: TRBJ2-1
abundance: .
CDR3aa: CASSLAWGPEQFF
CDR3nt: TGTGCCAGCAGCCTAGCATGGGGTCCTGAGCAGTTCTTC

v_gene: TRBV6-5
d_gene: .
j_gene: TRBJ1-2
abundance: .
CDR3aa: CASTRPGGGGYTF
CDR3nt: TGTGCCAGCACCCGGCCGGGGGGGGGCGGCTACACCTTC

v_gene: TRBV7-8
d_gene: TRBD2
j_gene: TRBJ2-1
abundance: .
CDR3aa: CASSLVGGGFDNEQFF
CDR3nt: TGTGCCAGCAGCTTAGTCGGCGGGGGATTTGACAATGAGCAGTTCTTC

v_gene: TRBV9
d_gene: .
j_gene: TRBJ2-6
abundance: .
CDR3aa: CASSDLGHGYSGANVLTF
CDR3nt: TGTGCCAGCAGCGATCTAGGACATGGCTACTCTGGGGCCAACGTCCTGACTTTC

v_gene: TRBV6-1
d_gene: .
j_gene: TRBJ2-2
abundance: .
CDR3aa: CASSGGVGELFF
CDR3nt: TGTGCCAGCAGTGGAGGGGTCGGGGAGCTGTTTTTT

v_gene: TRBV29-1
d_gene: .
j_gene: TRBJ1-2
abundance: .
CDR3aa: CSVEAKEGGLNYGYTF
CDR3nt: TGCAGCGTTGAAGCCAAGGAAGGGGGACTAAACTATGGCTACACCTTC

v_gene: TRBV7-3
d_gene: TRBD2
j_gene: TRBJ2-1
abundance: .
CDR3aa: CASSFTGTSGYNEQFF
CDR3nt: TGTGCCAGCAGCTTCACCGGGACTAGCGGTTACAATGAGCAGTTCTTC

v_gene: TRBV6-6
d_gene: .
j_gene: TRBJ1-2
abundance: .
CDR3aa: CASSAFTANYGYTF
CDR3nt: TGTGCCAGCAGTGCCTTTACAGCTAACTATGGCTACACCTTC

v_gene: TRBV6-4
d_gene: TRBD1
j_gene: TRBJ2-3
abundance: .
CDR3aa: CASSDSGQGGADTQYF
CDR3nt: TGTGCCAGCAGTGACTCGGGACAGGGTGGCGCAGATACGCAGTATTTT

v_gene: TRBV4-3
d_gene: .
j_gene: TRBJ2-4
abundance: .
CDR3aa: CASSQDEGPRNIQYF
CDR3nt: TGCGCCAGCAGCCAAGATGAGGGGCCCAGGAACATTCAGTACTTC

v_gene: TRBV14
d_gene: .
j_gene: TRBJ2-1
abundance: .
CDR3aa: CASSPRLNYNEQFF
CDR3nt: TGTGCCAGCAGCCCCCGACTTAACTACAATGAGCAGTTCTTC

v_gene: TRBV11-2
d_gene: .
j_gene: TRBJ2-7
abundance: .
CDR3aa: CASTQFSGSYEQYF
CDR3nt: TGTGCCAGCACCCAATTTAGCGGATCCTACGAGCAGTACTTC

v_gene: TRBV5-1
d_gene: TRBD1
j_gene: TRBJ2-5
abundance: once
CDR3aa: CASSTGQGLSFGTQYF
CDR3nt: TGCGCCAGCAGCACCGGACAGGGTCTTTCGTTTGGGACCCAGTACTTC

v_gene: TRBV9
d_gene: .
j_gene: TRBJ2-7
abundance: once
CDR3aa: CASSVDSAYEQYF
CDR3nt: TGTGCCAGCAGTGTGGACAGCGCCTACGAGCAGTACTTC

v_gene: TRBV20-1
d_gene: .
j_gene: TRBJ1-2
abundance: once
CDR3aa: CSAPTMFGYTF
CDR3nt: TGCAGTGCACCCACCATGTTTGGCTACACCTTC

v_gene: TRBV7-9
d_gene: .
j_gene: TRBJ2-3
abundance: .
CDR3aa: CASSLAETSTDTQYF
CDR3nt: TGTGCCAGCAGCTTAGCCGAAACTAGCACAGATACGCAGTATTTT

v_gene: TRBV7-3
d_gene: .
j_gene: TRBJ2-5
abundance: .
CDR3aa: CASSFGFQETQYF
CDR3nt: TGTGCCAGCAGCTTTGGATTCCAAGAGACCCAGTACTTC

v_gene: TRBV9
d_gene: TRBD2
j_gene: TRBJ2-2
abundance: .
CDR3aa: CASSVSGRPPPELFF
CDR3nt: TGTGCCAGCAGCGTAAGCGGGAGGCCACCCCCCGAGCTGTTTTTT

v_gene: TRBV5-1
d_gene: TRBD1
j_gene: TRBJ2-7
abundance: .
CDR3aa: CASSLGHAGQDSYEQYF
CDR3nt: TGCGCCAGCAGCCTTGGCCATGCGGGACAGGACTCCTACGAGCAGTACTTC

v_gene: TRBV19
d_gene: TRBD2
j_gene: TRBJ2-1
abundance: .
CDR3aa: CASSIVLASGSGNEQFF
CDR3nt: TGTGCCAGTAGTATAGTTTTGGCTAGCGGGAGCGGAAATGAGCAGTTCTTC

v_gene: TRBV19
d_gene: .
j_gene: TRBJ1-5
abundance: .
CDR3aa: CASSIGNQPQHF
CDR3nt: TGTGCCAGTAGTATAGGAAATCAGCCCCAGCATTTT

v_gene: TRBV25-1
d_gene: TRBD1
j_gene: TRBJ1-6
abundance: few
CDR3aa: CASSEIPGGSYNSPLHF
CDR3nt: TGTGCCAGCAGTGAAATCCCAGGGGGCTCCTATAATTCACCCCTCCACTTT

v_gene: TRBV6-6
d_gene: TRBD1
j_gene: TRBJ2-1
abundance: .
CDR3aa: CASSYSGTAYNEQFF
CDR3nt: TGTGCCAGCAGTTACTCGGGGACAGCATACAATGAGCAGTTCTTC

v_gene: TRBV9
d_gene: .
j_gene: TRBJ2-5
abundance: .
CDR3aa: CASSLVTGETQYF
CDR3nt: TGTGCCAGCAGCCTGGTAACAGGGGAGACCCAGTACTTC

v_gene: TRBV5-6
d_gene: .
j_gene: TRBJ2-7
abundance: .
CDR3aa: CASSLLAERFYEQYF
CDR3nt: TGTGCCAGCAGCTTGTTAGCAGAGCGATTCTACGAGCAGTACTTC

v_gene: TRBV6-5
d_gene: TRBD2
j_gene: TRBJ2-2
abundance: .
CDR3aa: CASRVAGSWELFF
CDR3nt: TGTGCCAGCAGAGTAGCGGGAAGCTGGGAGCTGTTTTTT